This TCR beta chain was documented in a study of cytomegalovirus exposure and HLA in healthy donors. Study-wide background: In an early release, HLA-typed donors contributed some 80 million unique TCR sequences.

V lost 3 bases and J lost 5; bases outside the gene matches: 10. Germline CDR1 reads SGHRS; CDR2 reads YFSETQ. The CDR3 length is 15 residues. Researchers ran the PCR with 60 Vbeta and 13 Jbeta primers. Profiled with immunoSEQ multiplex PCR; TCRdb holds only in-frame clones, not every one. The sample contains about 160,000 clones, roughly 80% of which appear only once. Worth noting for this clone: Antigen specificity is unknown.

Study-level results: The study had only CMV serostatus as immune exposure information. Rates of TCR association differed by HLA locus in a later analysis, with DRB1 highest and HLA-C lowest.

This chain connects TRBV5-1 to TRBJ1-1, with TRBD1 matching over 7 bases. This clonotype was obtained from a female donor in good health and CMV-seronegative. Sample: PBMCs. Here the CDR3 reads CASSSQTGFSTEAFF. The CDR3 nucleotides are TGCGCCAGCAGCTCCCAGACAGGGTTTTCGACTGAAGCTTTCTTT.